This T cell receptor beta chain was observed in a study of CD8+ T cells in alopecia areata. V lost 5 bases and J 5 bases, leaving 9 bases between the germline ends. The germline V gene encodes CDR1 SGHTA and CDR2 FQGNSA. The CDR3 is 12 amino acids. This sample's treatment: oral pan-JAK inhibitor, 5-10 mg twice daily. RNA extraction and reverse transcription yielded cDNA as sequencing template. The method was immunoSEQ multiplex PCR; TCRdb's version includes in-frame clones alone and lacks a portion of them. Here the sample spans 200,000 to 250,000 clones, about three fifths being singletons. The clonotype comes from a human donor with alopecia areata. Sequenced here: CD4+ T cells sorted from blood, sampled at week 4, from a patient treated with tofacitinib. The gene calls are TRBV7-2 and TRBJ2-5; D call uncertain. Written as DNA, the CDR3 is TGTGCCAGCAGCCCCTCCCGGGAGACCCAGTACTTC. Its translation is CASSPSRETQYF. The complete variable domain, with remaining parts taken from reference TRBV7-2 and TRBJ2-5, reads GAGVSQSPSNKVTEKGKDVELRCDPISGHTALYWYRQSLGQGLEFLIYFQGNSAPDKSGLPSDRFSAERTGGSVSTLTIQRTQQEDSAVYLCASSPSRETQYFGPGTRLLVL.